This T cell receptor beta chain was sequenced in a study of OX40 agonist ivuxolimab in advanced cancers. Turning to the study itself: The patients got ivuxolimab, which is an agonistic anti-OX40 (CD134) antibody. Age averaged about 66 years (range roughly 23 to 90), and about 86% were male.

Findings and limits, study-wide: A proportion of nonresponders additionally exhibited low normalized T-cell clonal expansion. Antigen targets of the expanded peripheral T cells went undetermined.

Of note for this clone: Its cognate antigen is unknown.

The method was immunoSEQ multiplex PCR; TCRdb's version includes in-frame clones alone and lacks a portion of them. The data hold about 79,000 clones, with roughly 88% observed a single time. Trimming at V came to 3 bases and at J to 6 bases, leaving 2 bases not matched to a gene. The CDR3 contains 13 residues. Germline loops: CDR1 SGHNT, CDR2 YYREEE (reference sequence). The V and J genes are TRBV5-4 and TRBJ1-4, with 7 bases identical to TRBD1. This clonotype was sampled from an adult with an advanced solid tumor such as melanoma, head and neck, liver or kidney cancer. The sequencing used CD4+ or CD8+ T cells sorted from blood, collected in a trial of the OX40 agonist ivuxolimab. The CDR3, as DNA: TGTGCCAGCAGCTGGGGGACAGATGAAAAACTGTTTTTT. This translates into CASSWGTDEKLFF.